Presented here are 30 T cell receptor beta chains from one specimen sequenced in a study of patients and donors after allogeneic stem cell transplantation. TCRdb re-derived calls from the RT-PCR reads in MiXCR, one entry per CDR3 protein. In the table there are approximately 8,000 distinct CDR3 sequences, around a tenth of which are singletons. The sample comprised blood, either unsorted or a sorted T cell fraction (not recorded which). These receptors were collected from a human donor who was either an allogeneic HSCT recipient or a stem cell or donor lymphocyte infusion donor (not recorded which). It is not recorded whose cells these are; they may come from a transplant donor.

This clonotype was observed at least ten times. This rearrangement joins TRBV19 to TRBJ1-6; D is unresolved. The CDR3 runs 16 residues. V was trimmed by 3 bases and J by 6 bases, leaving 15 bases between them. Per the germline V gene, CDR1 is LNHDA and CDR2 is SQIVND (reference sequence). This CDR3 is CASSMESDGFNSPLHF. DNA for the CDR3: TGTGCCAGTAGTATGGAGTCGGACGGCTTTAATTCACCCCTCCACTTT.

This clonotype was detected many times. The chain joins TRBV27 to TRBJ1-2, with TRBD1 identical over 10 bases. Germline lookup yields CDR1 MNHEY and CDR2 SMNVEV (reference sequence). This CDR3 contains 14 residues. V lost 4 bases and J lost 10; bases outside the gene matches: 9. CDR3 sequence (DNA): TGTGCCAGCAGTTGGGGGACAGGGGCTAACGACTACACCTTC. It codes for CASSWGTGANDYTF.

This clonotype was found many times. The chain combines TRBV4-1 with TRBJ2-2; 11 bases are shared with TRBD2. Germline CDR1 is MGHRA and CDR2 is YSYEKL. V was pared by 7 bases and J by 0 bases, with 4 bases of the junction left unmatched. The CDR3 consists of 16 residues. The DNA of the CDR3 is TGCGCCAGCAAGAATAGCGGGGGGGCGAACACCGGGGAGCTGTTTTTT. Its protein is CASKNSGGANTGELFF.

This clonotype was detected ten times or more. The chain combines TRBV18 with TRBJ1-4, with a weak D call TRBD1 (5 bases). The CDR3 loop spans 16 amino acids. V was shortened by 2 bases and J by 4 bases, with 14 bases between the two germline ends. The germline V gene has CDR1 KGHSH and CDR2 LQKENI. This CDR3 reads CASSPRAGTGNEKLFF. As DNA, the CDR3 is TGTGCCAGCTCACCAAGAGCCGGGACTGGTAATGAAAAACTGTTTTTT.

This clonotype was seen repeatedly, ten times or more. The gene calls are TRBV5-5 and TRBJ1-1; D call uncertain. Per germline, CDR1 SGHKS and CDR2 YYEKEE (reference sequence). V gave up 4 bases and J gave up 2 bases, with 12 bases separating them. The CDR3 covers 14 residues. The CDR3 DNA reads as TGTGCCAGCAGCCCAGGACGGGGAAACACTGAAGCTTTCTTT. Translated: CASSPGRGNTEAFF.

As for this clonotype: A read error may explain this, as a much larger clone is one base away. The chain employs TRBV5-6 and TRBJ1-1, with 7 bases identical to TRBD1. The CDR3 sequence is 16 residues long. Germline V CDR1 and CDR2: SGHDT, YYEEEE. CDR3 protein: CASSIRFGTANTEVFF. The DNA of the CDR3 is TGTGCCAGCAGCATTAGATTCGGGACAGCGAACACTGAAGTTTTCTTT.

This chain links TRBV7-9 with TRBJ2-3; D is unresolved. Germline CDR1 SEHNR, CDR2 FQNEAQ (reference sequence). The V end lost 5 bases, the J end lost 3 bases, and 12 bases lay between the germline ends. The CDR3 consists of 14 residues. The CDR3 region is CASSGTLPTDTQYF. The DNA for the CDR3 is TGTGCCAGCAGCGGCACCCTTCCTACAGATACGCAGTATTTT.

J is TRBJ1-2 and V is TRBV9, with TRBD1 as a possible D gene (5 bases). CDR3 size: 17 residues. Germline V gene data show CDR1 as SGDLS and CDR2 as YYNGEE. Trimming cost V 0 bases and J 2 bases, with 17 bases left between them. Here the CDR3 DNA reads TGTGCCAGCAGCGTAGCCGAAGTACAGCCAGGGAACTATGGCTACACCTTC. Protein sequence: CASSVAEVQPGNYGYTF.

This clonotype was recorded a few times. CDR3 amino acids: CASRVTSGGPNEQFF. The DNA of the CDR3 is TGCGCCAGCAGAGTGACTAGCGGGGGCCCCAATGAGCAGTTCTTC. This chain connects TRBV4-3 to TRBJ2-1; 12 nucleotides align to TRBD2. The junction had 6 bases not matched to a gene; V was cut back by 6 bases and J by 6 bases. Germline loops: CDR1 LGHNA, CDR2 YSLEER. The CDR3 covers 15 residues.

This clonotype was found many times. The rearrangement links TRBV20-1 to TRBJ1-3; no definite D call. This CDR3 contains 13 residues. The V gene lost 3 bases and the J gene lost 4 bases, with 10 bases spanning the gap. CDR1 is DFQATT, CDR2 SNEGSKA, per germline (reference sequence). CDR3 DNA: TGCAGTGCTAGTCTAGGTCGCGGAAACACCATATATTTT. It codes for CSASLGRGNTIYF.

The rearrangement joins TRBV2 to TRBJ2-3, with D uncertain. The CDR3 covers 13 residues. Germline lookup yields CDR1 SNHLY and CDR2 FYNNEI. V was cut by 7 bases and J by 2 bases, with 10 bases left in between. CDR3 in DNA: TGTGCCAGCACGAGAGAACACACAGATACGCAGTATTTT. Translating gives CASTREHTDTQYF.

In this sample, this clonotype turned up a few times. The chain joins TRBV2 to TRBJ1-1; no reliable D call. Trimming pared 1 base from V and 8 bases from J, leaving 17 bases between. Per germline, CDR1 SNHLY and CDR2 FYNNEI. The CDR3 contains 15 residues. The CDR3 is CASSEGLGSAAEAFF. The CDR3 DNA follows: TGTGCCAGCAGTGAAGGCCTGGGAAGTGCAGCCGAAGCTTTCTTT. Variable domain in full (rest from reference TRBV2 and TRBJ1-1): EPEVTQTPSHQVTQMGQEVILRCVPISNHLYFYWYRQILGQKVEFLVSFYNNEISEKSEIFDDQFSVERPDGSNFTLKIRSTKLEDSAMYFCASSEGLGSAAEAFFGQGTRLTVV.

This rearrangement joins TRBV5-6 to TRBJ2-1; 7 nucleotides match TRBD1. V gave up 2 bases and J gave up 7 bases; unmatched junction bases: 9. The CDR3 is made up of 15 amino acids. CDR1 SGHDT and CDR2 YYEEEE come from the germline V gene. As DNA, the CDR3 is TGTGCCAGCAGCTTCCGACAGGGTTTGGTGAATGAGCAGTTCTTC. Amino acid sequence: CASSFRQGLVNEQFF.

Ten or more counts support this clonotype. The chain is built from TRBV7-2 and TRBJ2-2; 7 bases are a match to TRBD2. Losses at the gene ends were 1 base for V and 6 bases for J; bases not matched to a gene: 11. Germline CDR1 reads SGHTA; CDR2 reads FQGNSA. The CDR3 length is 17 residues. The chain's CDR3 is CASSLEVRASGSGELFF. The CDR3 DNA follows: TGTGCCAGCAGCTTAGAGGTCCGGGCTAGCGGATCCGGGGAGCTGTTTTTT. The full variable domain, completed using reference TRBV7-2 and TRBJ2-2, is GAGVSQSPSNKVTEKGKDVELRCDPISGHTALYWYRQSLGQGLEFLIYFQGNSAPDKSGLPSDRFSAERTGGSVSTLTIQRTQQEDSAVYLCASSLEVRASGSGELFFGEGSRLTVL.

This clonotype was found many times. The genes are TRBV7-2 and TRBJ1-2, with D perhaps TRBD1 (6 bases). This CDR3 region has 14 residues. The ends were cut back, 5 bases at V and 8 bases at J, with 18 bases in the middle. Germline V CDR1 and CDR2: SGHTA, FQGNSA. The DNA of the CDR3 is TGTGCCAGCAGCCCATACCAGGGACAATCCGGCTACACCTTC. Translation: CASSPYQGQSGYTF.

Ten or more counts support this clonotype. The rearrangement joins TRBV6-5 to TRBJ1-5, with 8 nucleotides matching TRBD1. V shed 4 bases, J shed 6 bases, and the junction held 5 bases outside the gene matches. Germline V CDR1 and CDR2: MNHEY, SVGAGI. This CDR3 is 14 amino acids long. Written as DNA, the CDR3 is TGTGCCAGCAGTTTTCGACAGGGGCGTCAGCCCCAGCATTTT. Amino acid sequence: CASSFRQGRQPQHF.

The chain uses TRBV6-5 and TRBJ2-5; TRBD2 aligns across 10 bases. Germline CDR1 is MNHEY and CDR2 is SVGAGI. The CDR3 sequence is 16 residues long. The V segment lost 7 bases and the J segment 5 bases; nucleotides outside the gene matches: 13. The CDR3 nucleotides are TGTGCCAGCAATAGAGGCCTAGCGGGGGTGGGGGAGACCCAGTACTTC. Protein: CASNRGLAGVGETQYF.

In its sample, this clonotype was seen a few times. This rearrangement joins TRBV12-5 to TRBJ2-2, with 7 bases lining up with TRBD1. Germline loops: CDR1 LGHNT, CDR2 FRNRAP. The V and J ends lost 0 bases and 2 bases, in that order; junction bases with no gene match: 12. This CDR3 is built from 19 residues. In nucleotides, the CDR3 is TGTGCTAGTGGTTTGGTACCGAGAAATACAGGGGAAAACACCGGGGAGCTGTTTTTT. It yields the protein CASGLVPRNTGENTGELFF. Full variable domain (missing parts from reference TRBV12-5 and TRBJ2-2): DARVTQTPRHKVTEMGQEVTMRCQPILGHNTVFWYRQTMMQGLELLAYFRNRAPLDDSGMPKDRFSAEMPDATLATLKIQPSEPRDSAVYFCASGLVPRNTGENTGELFFGEGSRLTVL.

The chain's CDR3 is CASSFMPGAQNNEQFF. DNA for the CDR3: TGTGCCAGCAGTTTCATGCCGGGGGCGCAGAACAATGAGCAGTTCTTC. This chain connects TRBV27 to TRBJ2-1; D may correspond to TRBD1 or TRBD2 (6 bases each). The V gene's germline CDR1 is MNHEY and CDR2 SMNVEV (reference sequence). Trimming removed 3 bases from V and 5 bases from J, with 17 bases in between. This CDR3 is built from 16 residues.

To note about this clonotype: A read error is possible here, since a much larger clone lies one base away. This chain links TRBV12-3 or TRBV12-4 with TRBJ1-2, with a possible D match to TRBD1 (6 bases). Trimming cost V 6 bases and J 7 bases, with 18 bases left between them. The CDR3 runs to 14 residues. The CDR3 loop reads CASSLRRGATGYTF. CDR3 sequence (DNA): TGTGCCAGCAGCCTGAGACGGGGGGCGACTGGCTACACCTTC.

The gene calls are TRBV7-6 and TRBJ2-1, with TRBD1 matching over 7 bases. Germline CDR1 is SGHVS and CDR2 is FNYEAQ. The CDR3 runs 13 residues. The junction had 5 bases not matched to a gene; V was cut back by 1 base and J by 11 bases. CDR3 protein: CASSLETGQKQFF. The CDR3 bases are TGTGCCAGCAGCTTAGAAACGGGACAGAAGCAGTTCTTC. The full variable domain, with the rest looked up from reference TRBV7-6 and TRBJ2-1, is GAGVSQSPRYKVTKRGQDVALRCDPISGHVSLYWYRQALGQGPEFLTYFNYEAQQDKSGLPNDRFSAERPEGSISTLTIQRTEQRDSAMYRCASSLETGQKQFFGPGTRLTVL.

This clonotype was recorded a few times. The chain has TRBV6-5 and TRBJ1-2; no definite D call. The V gene's germline CDR1 is MNHEY and CDR2 SVGAGI. V lost 5 bases, J lost 7 bases, and 20 bases lay in between. This CDR3 is built from 15 residues. CDR3 loop: CASSPKAGLLAGYTF. CDR3 nucleotide sequence: TGTGCCAGCAGTCCCAAGGCAGGTCTTCTAGCTGGCTACACCTTC.

Ten or more counts support this clonotype. The V call is TRBV12-3 or TRBV12-4, the J call TRBJ2-2, with D uncertain. CDR3 length equals 13 residues. The germline V and J ends were trimmed by 4 bases and 6 bases, with 9 bases remaining between them. This chain's CDR3 is CASSSQVSGELFF. CDR3 nucleotides: TGTGCCAGCAGTTCTCAGGTTTCCGGGGAGCTGTTTTTT.

This clonotype has only a few counts. This chain connects TRBV2 to TRBJ1-4; maybe TRBD1 (6 bases). Germline CDR1 and CDR2: SNHLY and FYNNEI. The CDR3 is made up of 15 amino acids. V was cut by 5 bases and J by 7 bases, with 17 bases left in between. The CDR3 loop is CASSSHRESGEKLFF. The CDR3 DNA is TGTGCCAGCAGTTCCCACAGGGAGTCGGGTGAAAAACTGTTTTTT.

This clonotype appeared many times. The chain combines TRBV27 with TRBJ2-7, with 9 positions matching TRBD1. Germline CDR1 and CDR2: MNHEY and SMNVEV (reference sequence). This CDR3 is built from 15 residues. The V and J ends lost 7 bases and 5 bases, in that order; junction bases with no gene match: 12. CDR3 sequence (DNA): TGTGCCAGCAAGATCCGGGACAGGGTTATGAACGAGCAGTACTTC. It yields the protein CASKIRDRVMNEQYF.

The chain uses TRBV4-2 and TRBJ1-6; TRBD1 agrees at 7 bases. With 2 bases clipped from V and 11 bases from J, the junction kept 27 bases outside the gene matches. Germline V gene sequence: CDR1 LGHNA, CDR2 YNFKEQ. CDR3 length: 21 amino acids. The CDR3 DNA reads as TGTGCCAGCAGCCAACAGATCAATAAACAACCCCGGACAGGAGGGATAGCACCCCTCCACTTT. Its translation: CASSQQINKQPRTGGIAPLHF.

This clonotype was counted many times. This rearrangement joins TRBV20-1 to TRBJ2-5; D is undetermined. CDR3 size: 13 residues. V gave up 1 base and J gave up 2 bases, with 8 bases separating them. Germline V CDR1 and CDR2: DFQATT, SNEGSKA (reference sequence). CDR3 in amino acids: CSARVAGQETQYF. The CDR3 nucleotides are TGCAGTGCTAGAGTTGCAGGACAAGAGACCCAGTACTTC.

In its sample, this clonotype was seen many times. This chain joins TRBV14 and TRBJ1-3; unclear D gene. The V and J ends lost 4 bases and 2 bases respectively, with 12 bases between them. Germline V gene sequence: CDR1 SGHDN, CDR2 FVKESK. This CDR3 comprises 15 residues. CDR3 sequence: CASSPLGFAGNTIYF. CDR3 nucleotides: TGTGCCAGCAGCCCATTGGGCTTCGCTGGAAACACCATATATTTT.

This clonotype turned up a few times. V is TRBV7-9 and J is TRBJ2-5; D possibly corresponds to TRBD2 (7 bases). The CDR3 has 14 residues. V lost 5 bases, J lost 4 bases, and 14 bases lay in between. The germline gives CDR1 SEHNR, CDR2 FQNEAQ (reference sequence). CDR3 sequence (DNA): TGTGCCAGCAGCCATCGGGGGGCCGGAGAGACCCAGTACTTC. Translation gives CASSHRGAGETQYF.

This clonotype was found a few times. The chain employs TRBV5-1 and TRBJ1-2, with 11 positions matching TRBD1. The V gene end was trimmed by 4 bases and the J gene end by 6 bases; junction bases not matched to a gene: 8. This CDR3 spans 15 amino acids. The germline CDR1 and CDR2 sequences are SGHRS and YFSETQ. CDR3 bases: TGCGCCAGCAGCCGACCAGGACAGGGGGCAAATGGCTACACCTTC. Residues: CASSRPGQGANGYTF. Drawing the rest from reference TRBV5-1 and TRBJ1-2, the complete variable domain is KAGVTQTPRYLIKTRGQQVTLSCSPISGHRSVSWYQQTPGQGLQFLFEYFSETQRNKGNFPGRFSGRQFSNSRSEMNVSTLELGDSALYLCASSRPGQGANGYTFGSGTRLTVV.